What follows are 26 T cell receptor beta chains derived from one specimen sequenced in a study of blood T cells in healthy people across ages. A sample-barcoded 5' primer and a J-beta primer mix were used in a second PCR of about 6 to 12 cycles. MiXCR, applied by TCRdb to the 5' RACE reads, yields one record per CDR3 protein. The repertoire includes under 2,000,000 distinct CDR3 sequences, approximately 50% of them detected once, and about 2.1% sits in the top ten. The sequencing input was blood. The receptor set was obtained from a woman in her thirties or forties in good health.

The chain has TRBV10-3 and TRBJ1-5; 9 bases match TRBD1. The germline CDR1 and CDR2 sequences are ENHRY and SYGVKD. Germline trimming cut 5 bases from V and 2 bases from J; bases unmatched to any gene: 13. The CDR3 contains 18 residues. CDR3 amino acids: CAISKRDREGWGNQPQHF. CDR3 DNA sequence: TGTGCCATCAGTAAAAGGGACAGGGAGGGCTGGGGCAATCAGCCCCAGCATTTT.

This chain joins TRBV6-1 and TRBJ2-5; 9 positions match TRBD1. Gene TRBJ2-7 matches the end of the DNA better, so the J call may be wrong. The germline V gene encodes CDR1 MNHNS and CDR2 SASEGT. This CDR3 has 15 residues. The CDR3 sequence is CASSELGTGPYEQYF. The CDR3 bases are TGTGCCAGCAGTGAACTGGGGACAGGGCCCTACGAGCAGTACTTC.

J is TRBJ2-1 and V is TRBV6-1; 8 positions agree with TRBD1. Germline V lookup: CDR1 MNHNS, CDR2 SASEGT. CDR3 length: 14 amino acids. The ends lost 4 bases at V and 9 bases at J; junction bases unmatched: 8. CDR3 amino acids: CASSGDRGSREQFF. In DNA, the CDR3 is TGTGCCAGCAGTGGAGACAGGGGTAGCCGTGAGCAGTTCTTC.

This clonotype came up a few times. CDR3 sequence: CASSLDLGGGIYGYTF. The CDR3 DNA follows: TGTGCCAGCAGCTTAGATCTCGGCGGGGGGATTTATGGCTACACCTTC. The rearrangement links TRBV7-9 to TRBJ1-2; a weak D match, TRBD1 (5 bases). The CDR3 is 16 amino acids. Germline-derived CDR1 and CDR2 are SEHNR and FQNEAQ (reference sequence). V dropped 1 base and J dropped 5 bases, with 17 bases sitting between them.

CDR3 nucleotides: TGTGCCAGCAGCCTTAACCCACAGGTAGCGGGAAACTACAATGAGCAGTTCTTC. It encodes CASSLNPQVAGNYNEQFF. The V and J genes are TRBV27 and TRBJ2-1; 8 nucleotides agree with TRBD2. From germline, CDR1 is MNHEY and CDR2 SMNVEV (reference sequence). This CDR3 has 18 amino acids. With 6 bases clipped from V and 3 bases from J, the junction kept 16 bases outside the gene matches.

The chain joins TRBV14 to TRBJ2-3; D is ambiguous. The germline CDR1 and CDR2 sequences are SGHDN and FVKESK. The CDR3 consists of 14 residues. Trimming removed 1 base from V and 3 bases from J, with 8 bases in between. CDR3 amino acids: CASSQGPHTDTQYF. DNA of the CDR3: TGTGCCAGCAGCCAAGGTCCGCATACAGATACGCAGTATTTT.

This chain joins TRBV5-1 and TRBJ2-5; perhaps TRBD2 as D (6 bases). TRBJ2-7 explains the end of the DNA better; the J call may be wrong. This CDR3 contains 15 residues. Germline loops: CDR1 SGHRS, CDR2 YFSETQ. The CDR3 protein is CASSLGRGSRYEQYF. As DNA, the CDR3 is TGCGCCAGCAGCTTGGGTCGGGGGTCTCGGTACGAGCAGTACTTC.

This clonotype was seen a few times. This rearrangement joins TRBV5-1 to TRBJ2-7; D might be TRBD2 (6 bases). Trimming shortened V by 8 bases and J by 0 bases, and 15 bases separated the two germline ends. Per germline, CDR1 SGHRS and CDR2 YFSETQ. The CDR3 extends over 14 amino acids. The CDR3 coding sequence is TGCGCCAGTAGTATGGGGGGTAGCTCCTACGAGCAGTACTTC. Translation: CASSMGGSSYEQYF.

This clonotype appeared a few times. This chain links TRBV7-8 with TRBJ1-2; D is uncertain. The V gene lost 1 base and the J gene lost 1 base, with 13 bases spanning the gap. The CDR3 sequence is 16 residues long. Germline-derived CDR1 and CDR2 are SGHVS and FQNEAQ. The CDR3 region is CASSLVSGIDNYGYTF. CDR3 in DNA: TGTGCCAGCAGCTTAGTATCCGGGATAGATAACTATGGCTACACCTTC.

In nucleotides, the CDR3 is TGTGCCAGCAGTGATAATGCAGGGAGCAATCAGCCCCAGCATTTT. This gives the protein CASSDNAGSNQPQHF. The V gene is TRBV6-1, the J gene TRBJ1-5, with D perhaps matching TRBD1 (5 bases). V was clipped by 3 bases and J by 1 base, with 10 bases between them. Germline-derived CDR1 and CDR2 are MNHNS and SASEGT. This CDR3 has 15 amino acids.

The chain carries TRBV20-1 and TRBJ2-7; D is undetermined. The CDR3 loop spans 13 amino acids. Trimming removed 5 bases at V and 3 bases at J, with 14 bases between. Germline V gene sequence: CDR1 DFQATT, CDR2 SNEGSKA (reference sequence). CDR3 DNA sequence: TGCAGTGCTTCCCCGGTTAGCAGCTACGAGCAGTACTTC. This translates into CSASPVSSYEQYF.

This sequence joins TRBV6-1 and TRBJ1-5; D may be TRBD1 (5 bases). Germline V lookup: CDR1 MNHNS, CDR2 SASEGT. The CDR3 is 18 residues long. V was clipped by 2 bases and J by 1 base, with 18 bases between them. The CDR3 DNA follows: TGTGCCAGCAGTGAACCTAGGCCGGGGGTTGTAAGCAATCAGCCCCAGCATTTT. Translated: CASSEPRPGVVSNQPQHF.

The table lists this clonotype with a few counts. The chain recombines TRBV12-3 or TRBV12-4 with TRBJ2-3, with TRBD2 matching 12 bases. The J segment lost 7 bases and the V segment lost 6 bases, leaving 8 bases of the junction unmatched. The CDR3 consists of 15 residues. The CDR3 nucleotides read TGTGCCAGCAGCCCCTGGACTAGCGGGGAATATACGCAGTATTTT. Amino acids: CASSPWTSGEYTQYF.

Written as DNA, the CDR3 is TGTGCCAGCAGCTCGGGCGGTGGGGAAACTAACGAGCAGTACTTC. Protein: CASSSGGGETNEQYF. This chain links TRBV7-9 with TRBJ2-7, with D unresolved. Trimming left V 4 bases short and J 5 bases short, with 18 bases between. CDR3 size: 15 residues. Per the germline V gene, CDR1 is SEHNR and CDR2 is FQNEAQ (reference sequence).

A few counts support this clonotype. The chain joins TRBV12-3 or TRBV12-4 to TRBJ1-4; no firm D call. CDR3 length: 15 residues. V lost 4 bases to trimming and J lost 6 bases, with 15 bases between them. The CDR3 region has the DNA TGTGCCAGCAGTTCCTCGCGGTTTAGAGATGAAAAACTGTTTTTT. Encoded protein: CASSSSRFRDEKLFF.

In this sample, this clonotype turned up a few times. The rearrangement uses TRBV7-8 and TRBJ1-2, with D possibly TRBD1 on 6 matching bases. Germline V gives CDR1 SGHVS, CDR2 FQNEAQ. V lost 5 bases, J lost 2 bases, and 12 bases lay in between. This CDR3 has 14 amino acids. The chain's CDR3 is CASSPGHRNYGYTF. CDR3 sequence (DNA): TGTGCCAGCAGCCCGGGACACCGAAACTATGGCTACACCTTC.

The chain employs TRBV7-2 and TRBJ2-7; D might be TRBD1 (6 bases). Germline CDR1 is SGHTA and CDR2 is FQGNSA. The CDR3 sequence is 15 residues long. V was trimmed by 5 bases and J by 3 bases, leaving 17 bases between them. In DNA form, the CDR3 reads TGTACCAGCAGCGCCGGCTGGGGGCGAGGCTACGAGCAGTACTTC. Protein product: CTSSAGWGRGYEQYF. Supplemented by reference TRBV7-2 and TRBJ2-7, the full variable domain reads GAGVSQSPSNKVTEKGKDVELRCDPISGHTALYWYRQSLGQGLEFLIYFQGNSAPDKSGLPSDRFSAERTGGSVSTLTIQRTQQEDSAVYLCTSSAGWGRGYEQYFGPGTRLTVT.

DNA for the CDR3: TGTGCCAGCAGCCAATTACGGGGAAACTCTGGGGGGGCCAACGTCCTGACTTTC. Its translation is CASSQLRGNSGGANVLTF. The chain combines TRBV4-2 with TRBJ2-6; tentative D call: TRBD2 (5 bases). From germline, CDR1 is LGHNA and CDR2 YNFKEQ. This CDR3 comprises 18 residues. Trimming removed 2 bases from V and 4 bases from J, with 18 bases in between.

This clonotype was seen a few times. The V call is TRBV15, the J call TRBJ2-5; D is uncertain. The J call is doubtful: the DNA matches TRBJ2-7 better. The germline CDR1 and CDR2 sequences are LNHNV and YYDKDF (reference sequence). The CDR3 is 12 residues long. As DNA, the CDR3 is TGTGCCACCAGCAGAGGTGGGGACGAGCAGTACTTC. Its protein is CATSRGGDEQYF.

This clonotype was picked up a small number of times. The rearrangement joins TRBV4-3 to TRBJ2-1; no definite D call. The CDR3 runs 13 residues. Germline V gene lookup returns CDR1 LGHNA and CDR2 YSLEER. V lost 3 bases and J 5 bases, leaving 8 bases between the germline ends. CDR3: CASSHGRNNEQFF. The CDR3 DNA follows: TGCGCCAGCAGCCACGGACGTAACAATGAGCAGTTCTTC.

With regard to this clonotype: The junction differs from germline at one of its ends, possibly a read error. The chain couples TRBV20-1 to TRBJ1-1; 7 nucleotides agree with TRBD1. CDR1 and CDR2 (germline): DFQATT, SNEGSKA (reference sequence). There are 12 residues in the CDR3. DNA of the CDR3: TGCAGTGCTACCAGGGGGAACACTGAAGCTTCCTTT. Its translation: CSATRGNTEASF.

The CDR3 protein is CASSQDNSGVETQYF. The CDR3 nucleotides are TGCGCCAGCAGCCAAGATAATAGCGGGGTTGAGACCCAGTACTTC. This sequence joins TRBV4-3 and TRBJ2-5; 8 bases are shared with TRBD2. CDR3 length equals 15 residues. Germline assignment: CDR1 LGHNA and CDR2 YSLEER. V was clipped by 0 bases and J by 5 bases; unmatched bases: 5.

Only a few counts were recorded for this clonotype. The CDR3 sequence is CASSLRGNRALGSTQYF. CDR3 nucleotides: TGTGCCAGCAGCTTAAGGGGCAACCGGGCCCTTGGGAGTACGCAGTATTTT. The V gene is TRBV7-2, the J gene TRBJ2-3; perhaps D is TRBD1 or TRBD2 (5 bases each). Per the germline V gene, CDR1 is SGHTA and CDR2 is FQGNSA. Trimming pared 2 bases from V and 8 bases from J, leaving 23 bases between. This CDR3 spans 17 amino acids.

This chain joins TRBV3-1 and TRBJ2-1; D gene ambiguous. Trimming pared 4 bases from V and 4 bases from J, leaving 11 bases between. Germline CDR1 LGHDT, CDR2 YNNKEL (reference sequence). The CDR3 has 14 residues. The CDR3 is CASSPPYRYNEQFF. CDR3 bases: TGTGCCAGCAGCCCTCCGTATAGGTACAATGAGCAGTTCTTC.

The CDR3 sequence is CASSESTGTFQETQYF. CDR3 sequence (DNA): TGTGCCAGCAGTGAGTCAACAGGGACTTTTCAAGAGACCCAGTACTTC. V usage is TRBV6-1 and J usage is TRBJ2-5; D is tentatively TRBD1 or TRBD2 (6 bases each). The CDR3 runs to 16 residues. V was trimmed by 3 bases and J by 2 bases, leaving 16 bases between them. Germline V gene data show CDR1 as MNHNS and CDR2 as SASEGT.

The rearrangement links TRBV6-5 to TRBJ1-1; 7 bases match TRBD1. CDR1 is MNHEY and CDR2 is SVGAGI in the germline V gene. V was clipped by 7 bases and J by 0 bases; unmatched bases: 5. This CDR3 contains 14 residues. The DNA of the CDR3 is TGTGCCAGCAACCAGGGGGGGATGAACACTGAAGCTTTCTTT. Translation: CASNQGGMNTEAFF.